This is a list of T cell receptor beta chains from one sample in a study of T-cell memory formation after mild COVID-19. In TCRdb, the 5' RACE reads were re-called with MiXCR into one record per CDR3 protein. Among under 350,000 distinct CDR3 sequences listed, 15% to 20% were seen once. The sequenced material came from PBMCs or a T cell subset sorted from them (not recorded which). The receptors derive from a man between 18 and 29 years old who had mild COVID-19 (a few samples of this study predate the infection). Cell type and time point are not known. CDR3s include the opening cysteine and the closing phenylalanine or tryptophan. Each record gives: D gene, V gene, clone size, J gene, CDR3 protein, CDR3 DNA. D genes are given only for firm matches. The size entry is marked missing in some rows and otherwise reads once, few, many or a size class.

d_call: -; v_call: TRBV20-1; clone_size: -; j_call: TRBJ2-4; cdr3_aa: CSAKQLAKNIQYF; cdr3_nt: TGCAGTGCTAAACAACTAGCCAAAAACATTCAGTACTTC
d_call: -; v_call: TRBV12-3/TRBV12-4; clone_size: few; j_call: TRBJ2-3; cdr3_aa: CASRILRIPTQYF; cdr3_nt: TGTGCCAGCAGGATATTAAGGATCCCTACGCAGTATTTT
d_call: TRBD1; v_call: TRBV7-2; clone_size: few; j_call: TRBJ2-5; cdr3_aa: CASSLVGQGSETQYF; cdr3_nt: TGTGCCAGCAGCTTAGTTGGACAGGGGAGCGAGACCCAGTACTTC
d_call: TRBD1; v_call: TRBV27; clone_size: -; j_call: TRBJ1-5; cdr3_aa: CASSRGGAGNQPQHF; cdr3_nt: TGTGCCAGCAGTCGAGGGGGCGCTGGCAATCAGCCCCAGCATTTT
d_call: -; v_call: TRBV4-3; clone_size: -; j_call: TRBJ1-1; cdr3_aa: CASSQDSQGRFYEAFF; cdr3_nt: TGCGCCAGCAGCCAAGATAGCCAGGGTAGATTCTATGAAGCTTTCTTT
d_call: TRBD1; v_call: TRBV28; clone_size: -; j_call: TRBJ2-5; cdr3_aa: CASRRTGLETQYF; cdr3_nt: TGTGCCAGCAGAAGGACAGGGCTGGAGACCCAGTACTTC
d_call: TRBD1; v_call: TRBV24-1; clone_size: -; j_call: TRBJ1-5; cdr3_aa: CATSDQGGRGQPQHF; cdr3_nt: TGTGCCACCAGTGACCAGGGGGGAAGGGGTCAGCCCCAGCATTTT
d_call: -; v_call: TRBV5-5; clone_size: few; j_call: TRBJ2-5; cdr3_aa: CASSWGWEETQYF; cdr3_nt: TGTGCCAGCAGCTGGGGCTGGGAAGAGACCCAGTACTTC
d_call: -; v_call: TRBV12-3/TRBV12-4; clone_size: few; j_call: TRBJ1-1; cdr3_aa: CASSYGSGTEAFF; cdr3_nt: TGTGCCAGCAGCTACGGTTCGGGAACTGAAGCTTTCTTT
d_call: TRBD1; v_call: TRBV5-1; clone_size: few; j_call: TRBJ2-3; cdr3_aa: CASSAGQEGTDTQYF; cdr3_nt: TGCGCCAGCAGCGCCGGACAGGAAGGGACAGATACGCAGTATTTT
d_call: -; v_call: TRBV5-1; clone_size: many; j_call: TRBJ2-5; cdr3_aa: CASSLILATQETQYF; cdr3_nt: TGCGCCAGCAGCTTGATCTTGGCAACTCAAGAGACCCAGTACTTC
d_call: -; v_call: TRBV7-2; clone_size: -; j_call: TRBJ1-6; cdr3_aa: CASSSSLHF; cdr3_nt: TGTGCCAGCAGCTCGTCCCTCCACTTT
d_call: -; v_call: TRBV20-1; clone_size: -; j_call: TRBJ1-1; cdr3_aa: CSARSRASTEAFF; cdr3_nt: TGCAGTGCTAGATCCCGGGCTAGCACTGAAGCTTTCTTT
d_call: TRBD1; v_call: TRBV25-1; clone_size: -; j_call: TRBJ2-3; cdr3_aa: CASSGTGGADTQYF; cdr3_nt: TGTGCCAGCAGTGGGACAGGGGGAGCAGATACGCAGTATTTT
d_call: -; v_call: TRBV7-9; clone_size: few; j_call: TRBJ2-1; cdr3_aa: CASSLVASTANEQFF; cdr3_nt: TGTGCCAGCAGCCTAGTTGCTAGTACCGCCAATGAGCAGTTCTTC
d_call: -; v_call: TRBV20-1; clone_size: few; j_call: TRBJ1-5; cdr3_aa: CSARLQDGNQPQHF; cdr3_nt: TGCAGTGCTAGACTACAGGATGGCAATCAGCCCCAGCATTTT
d_call: -; v_call: TRBV4-2; clone_size: -; j_call: TRBJ2-7; cdr3_aa: CTSSQEGGVYEQYF; cdr3_nt: TGTACCAGCAGCCAAGAAGGGGGGGTCTACGAGCAGTACTTC
d_call: -; v_call: TRBV15; clone_size: -; j_call: TRBJ2-1; cdr3_aa: CATSRDQGYNEQFF; cdr3_nt: TGTGCCACCAGCAGAGATCAAGGTTACAATGAGCAGTTCTTC
d_call: TRBD1; v_call: TRBV20-1; clone_size: many; j_call: TRBJ1-1; cdr3_aa: CSATGTGGRGGTEAFF; cdr3_nt: TGCAGTGCTACAGGGACAGGGGGCCGGGGAGGCACTGAAGCTTTCTTT
d_call: -; v_call: TRBV7-3; clone_size: -; j_call: TRBJ2-2; cdr3_aa: CASRSLPGELFF; cdr3_nt: TGTGCCAGCAGATCCCTTCCCGGGGAGCTGTTTTTT
d_call: -; v_call: TRBV29-1; clone_size: few; j_call: TRBJ2-3; cdr3_aa: CSVESPQRTDTQYF; cdr3_nt: TGCAGCGTTGAAAGTCCCCAGAGGACAGATACGCAGTATTTT
d_call: -; v_call: TRBV5-1; clone_size: few; j_call: TRBJ2-1; cdr3_aa: CASSLDDNEQFF; cdr3_nt: TGCGCCAGCAGCTTGGACGACAATGAGCAGTTCTTC
d_call: -; v_call: TRBV4-3; clone_size: once; j_call: TRBJ2-3; cdr3_aa: CASSPVGGVGDRGTQYF; cdr3_nt: TGCGCCAGCAGCCCAGTGGGCGGGGTCGGTGACCGCGGTACGCAGTATTTT
d_call: -; v_call: TRBV7-9; clone_size: many; j_call: TRBJ2-3; cdr3_aa: CASSLTKNHVDTQYF; cdr3_nt: TGTGCCAGCAGCCTCACGAAGAACCATGTCGATACGCAGTATTTT
d_call: TRBD1; v_call: TRBV7-9; clone_size: -; j_call: TRBJ2-5; cdr3_aa: CASSLYRGYQETQYF; cdr3_nt: TGTGCCAGCAGCTTGTACAGGGGGTACCAAGAGACCCAGTACTTC
d_call: TRBD2; v_call: TRBV7-2; clone_size: -; j_call: TRBJ2-5; cdr3_aa: CASRSKLAGEETQYF; cdr3_nt: TGTGCCAGCAGGTCGAAACTAGCGGGGGAAGAGACCCAGTACTTC
d_call: -; v_call: TRBV6-2/TRBV6-3; clone_size: few; j_call: TRBJ1-2; cdr3_aa: CASSYTSRNYGYTF; cdr3_nt: TGTGCCAGCAGCTACACCAGCAGGAACTATGGCTACACCTTC
d_call: -; v_call: TRBV6-5; clone_size: few; j_call: TRBJ2-3; cdr3_aa: CASRTGVSTDTQYF; cdr3_nt: TGTGCCAGCAGGACGGGGGTCTCCACAGATACGCAGTATTTT
d_call: TRBD2; v_call: TRBV6-5; clone_size: -; j_call: TRBJ2-2; cdr3_aa: CASSPGRGDTGELFF; cdr3_nt: TGTGCCAGCAGCCCGGGGCGGGGGGACACCGGGGAGCTGTTTTTT
d_call: TRBD1; v_call: TRBV24-1; clone_size: -; j_call: TRBJ1-4; cdr3_aa: CATSDSTGGDHEKLFF; cdr3_nt: TGTGCCACCAGTGATTCGACAGGGGGAGACCATGAAAAACTGTTTTTT
d_call: -; v_call: TRBV28; clone_size: -; j_call: TRBJ1-1; cdr3_aa: CASGSGGSTEAFF; cdr3_nt: TGTGCCAGCGGAAGCGGGGGGAGCACTGAAGCTTTCTTT
d_call: -; v_call: TRBV29-1; clone_size: -; j_call: TRBJ2-1; cdr3_aa: CSVDRVYRNEQFF; cdr3_nt: TGCAGCGTTGATAGGGTGTATAGAAATGAGCAGTTCTTC
d_call: TRBD1; v_call: TRBV5-4; clone_size: -; j_call: TRBJ1-2; cdr3_aa: CASSWDRGVGGYTF; cdr3_nt: TGTGCCAGCAGCTGGGACAGGGGAGTAGGTGGCTACACCTTC
d_call: -; v_call: TRBV6-5; clone_size: few; j_call: TRBJ1-1; cdr3_aa: CASSYSSAEAFF; cdr3_nt: TGTGCCAGCAGTTACTCGAGCGCTGAAGCTTTCTTT
d_call: -; v_call: TRBV7-3; clone_size: few; j_call: TRBJ2-2; cdr3_aa: CASSLRTGTNTGELFF; cdr3_nt: TGTGCCAGCAGCTTACGTACCGGGACCAACACCGGGGAGCTGTTTTTT
d_call: -; v_call: TRBV7-2; clone_size: few; j_call: TRBJ2-5; cdr3_aa: CASSLPTVWTQYF; cdr3_nt: TGTGCCAGCAGCCTGCCAACCGTTTGGACCCAGTACTTC
d_call: TRBD1; v_call: TRBV7-2; clone_size: -; j_call: TRBJ1-2; cdr3_aa: CASSLVGTGDYGYTF; cdr3_nt: TGTGCCAGCAGCTTAGTCGGGACAGGGGACTATGGCTACACCTTC
d_call: -; v_call: TRBV12-5; clone_size: few; j_call: TRBJ2-7; cdr3_aa: CASGLGSVALDYEQYF; cdr3_nt: TGTGCTAGTGGTTTGGGGTCTGTGGCTTTGGACTACGAGCAGTACTTC
d_call: TRBD2; v_call: TRBV2; clone_size: few; j_call: TRBJ2-3; cdr3_aa: CASSETLAGYTQYF; cdr3_nt: TGTGCCAGCAGTGAGACTCTAGCGGGGTACACGCAGTATTTT
d_call: TRBD1; v_call: TRBV6-2/TRBV6-3; clone_size: many; j_call: TRBJ1-1; cdr3_aa: CASSPRTGPSQGEAFF; cdr3_nt: TGTGCCAGCAGTCCCCGGACAGGGCCAAGTCAGGGTGAAGCTTTCTTT
d_call: -; v_call: TRBV4-1; clone_size: few; j_call: TRBJ2-5; cdr3_aa: CASSQTYPEDQETQYF; cdr3_nt: TGCGCCAGCAGCCAGACCTACCCGGAGGACCAAGAGACCCAGTACTTC
d_call: TRBD1; v_call: TRBV27; clone_size: -; j_call: TRBJ1-6; cdr3_aa: CASSWTGGSHSPLHF; cdr3_nt: TGTGCCAGCAGTTGGACAGGGGGCTCCCATTCACCCCTCCACTTT
d_call: TRBD1; v_call: TRBV20-1; clone_size: -; j_call: TRBJ2-1; cdr3_aa: CSARDGNRGNSYNEQFF; cdr3_nt: TGCAGTGCTAGAGATGGGAACAGGGGGAACTCCTACAATGAGCAGTTCTTC
d_call: TRBD1; v_call: TRBV18; clone_size: -; j_call: TRBJ1-5; cdr3_aa: CASSPATGIQPQHF; cdr3_nt: TGTGCCAGCTCACCAGCGACAGGGATTCAGCCCCAGCATTTT
d_call: -; v_call: TRBV3-1; clone_size: -; j_call: TRBJ1-1; cdr3_aa: CASSRKGGWTEAFF; cdr3_nt: TGTGCCAGCAGCCGGAAGGGAGGGTGGACTGAAGCTTTCTTT
d_call: TRBD2; v_call: TRBV6-6; clone_size: -; j_call: TRBJ2-3; cdr3_aa: CAIASSGVGDTQYF; cdr3_nt: TGTGCCATCGCGTCTAGCGGGGTGGGAGATACGCAGTATTTT
d_call: -; v_call: TRBV10-3; clone_size: -; j_call: TRBJ1-6; cdr3_aa: CAISVRETNSPLHF; cdr3_nt: TGTGCCATCAGTGTCCGGGAAACTAATTCACCCCTCCACTTT
d_call: -; v_call: TRBV5-6; clone_size: few; j_call: TRBJ2-7; cdr3_aa: CASSPGQPYEQYF; cdr3_nt: TGTGCCAGCAGCCCGGGCCAGCCCTACGAGCAGTACTTC
d_call: -; v_call: TRBV7-9; clone_size: -; j_call: TRBJ2-1; cdr3_aa: CASSLVSLIYNEQFF; cdr3_nt: TGTGCCAGCAGCTTAGTCTCCCTTATATACAATGAGCAGTTCTTC
d_call: -; v_call: TRBV5-1; clone_size: few; j_call: TRBJ2-2; cdr3_aa: CASMGPNTGELFF; cdr3_nt: TGCGCCAGCATGGGACCGAACACCGGGGAGCTGTTTTTT
d_call: TRBD1; v_call: TRBV7-2; clone_size: -; j_call: TRBJ2-3; cdr3_aa: CASSPGQGSQYF; cdr3_nt: TGTGCCAGCAGCCCAGGACAGGGTTCGCAGTATTTT
d_call: TRBD1; v_call: TRBV7-2; clone_size: -; j_call: TRBJ2-3; cdr3_aa: CASSLGRQGAGTDTQYF; cdr3_nt: TGTGCCAGCAGCTTAGGACGGCAGGGGGCAGGCACAGATACGCAGTATTTT
d_call: TRBD1; v_call: TRBV7-4; clone_size: -; j_call: TRBJ1-2; cdr3_aa: CASSPGTVSGYTF; cdr3_nt: TGTGCCAGCAGCCCGGGGACAGTTTCTGGCTACACCTTC
d_call: -; v_call: TRBV10-3; clone_size: -; j_call: TRBJ2-1; cdr3_aa: CAISESMGYEQFF; cdr3_nt: TGTGCCATCAGTGAGTCGATGGGGTATGAGCAGTTCTTC